The 26 T cell receptor beta chains below were found in one sample sequenced in a study of blood T cell repertoires in COVID-19. The method was immunoSEQ multiplex PCR; TCRdb's version includes in-frame clones alone and lacks a portion of them. The sample lists hundreds of thousands of clones, 75% to 90% seen once, with approximately 1.4% in the top ten. Sequenced sample: peripheral blood. These TCRs come from a woman in her thirties with active or convalescent COVID-19.

This chain uses TRBV3-1 (or the pseudogene TRBV3-2) with TRBJ1-5; D is undetermined. CDR1 is LGHDT and CDR2 is YNNKEL in the germline V gene (reference sequence). V lost 4 bases and J 7 bases, leaving 8 bases between the germline ends. This CDR3 is 12 amino acids long. CDR3 nucleotides: TGTGCCAGCAGCCGGCTAGGACAGCCCCAGCATTTT. Translation: CASSRLGQPQHF.

V usage is TRBV21-1 and J usage is TRBJ1-1; the DNA was not used to check the table's D call, TRBD1. TRBV21-1 is listed as a pseudogene. This CDR3 comprises 16 residues. CDR3 loop: CASSKGTGTMNTEAFF. The CDR3 DNA reads TGTGCCAGCAGCAAAGGGACAGGTACCATGAACACTGAAGCTTTCTTT.

In regard to this clone: This may be a read error: a much more frequent sequence differs by one nucleotide. The identical CDR3 is also encoded by other nucleotide sequences in the sample. The chain carries TRBV19 and TRBJ2-7; 9 nucleotides agree with TRBD1. Germline-derived CDR1 and CDR2 are LNHDA and SQIVND (reference sequence). This CDR3 has 13 amino acids. V shed 4 bases, J shed 3 bases, and the junction held 1 base outside the gene matches. In nucleotides, the CDR3 is TGTGCCAGTAGTACGGGACAGGGCTACGAGCAGTACTTC. Translating it yields CASSTGQGYEQYF.

This sequence joins TRBV18 and TRBJ2-3, with TRBD2 identical over 15 bases. CDR3 length: 17 amino acids. V lost 3 bases and J lost 2; bases outside the gene matches: 3. In germline, CDR1 is KGHSH, CDR2 LQKENI. The DNA of the CDR3 is TGTGCCAGCTCACCCGGACTAGCGGGGGGGAACACAGATACGCAGTATTTT. Translated: CASSPGLAGGNTDTQYF. The variable domain in full, completed from reference TRBV18 and TRBJ2-3, reads NAGVMQNPRHLVRRRGQEARLRCSPMKGHSHVYWYRQLPEEGLKFMVYLQKENIIDESGMPKERFSAEFPKEGPSILRIQQVVRGDSAAYFCASSPGLAGGNTDTQYFGPGTRLTVL.

This chain connects TRBV9 to TRBJ1-2; 8 bases are shared with TRBD1. The ends lost 1 base at V and 4 bases at J; junction bases unmatched: 3. This CDR3 has 14 amino acids. The V gene's germline CDR1 is SGDLS and CDR2 YYNGEE. The CDR3 here is CASSVSGQAYGYTF. The CDR3, as DNA: TGTGCCAGCAGCGTATCGGGACAGGCCTATGGCTACACCTTC.

The chain joins TRBV29-1 to TRBJ1-1, with D perhaps matching TRBD1 (5 bases). V was clipped by 3 bases and J by 1 base, with 15 bases between them. Looked up from germline, CDR1 is SQVTM and CDR2 is ANQGSEA. The CDR3 runs to 15 residues. The CDR3 DNA reads as TGCAGCGTTGATCACGGGTTCCAGGGGAACACTGAAGCTTTCTTT. Encoded protein: CSVDHGFQGNTEAFF.

This sequence joins TRBV6-5 and TRBJ2-7, with 9 positions matching TRBD1. Germline V CDR1 and CDR2: MNHEY, SVGAGI. The V gene end was trimmed by 9 bases and the J gene end by 5 bases; junction bases not matched to a gene: 11. The CDR3 length is 14 residues. CDR3 amino acids: CASTSGDRVNEQYF. CDR3 in DNA: TGTGCCAGTACCTCGGGGGACAGGGTCAACGAGCAGTACTTC.

Only one count was recorded for this clone. The rearrangement links TRBV4-2 to TRBJ2-7, with TRBD2 matching over 10 bases. The CDR3 extends over 15 amino acids. The V and J ends lost 0 bases and 2 bases, in that order; junction bases with no gene match: 1. The V gene's germline CDR1 is LGHNA and CDR2 YNFKEQ. This CDR3 is CASSQEAGGAYEQYF. The DNA for the CDR3 is TGTGCCAGCAGCCAAGAAGCGGGAGGGGCCTACGAGCAGTACTTC.

The chain is built from TRBV19 and TRBJ2-3; 8 bases line up with TRBD2. With 4 bases clipped from V and 2 bases from J, the junction kept 5 bases outside the gene matches. This CDR3 has 15 residues. Germline V lookup: CDR1 LNHDA, CDR2 SQIVND (reference sequence). In DNA form, the CDR3 reads TGTGCCAGTAGTAATAGCGGGGCTACCACAGATACGCAGTATTTT. Protein sequence: CASSNSGATTDTQYF.

CDR3 sequence (DNA): TGTGCCACAGGCCGCGGGAGCACAGATACGCAGTATTTT. This codes for CATGRGSTDTQYF. The chain has TRBV10-3 and TRBJ2-3; D possibly corresponds to TRBD2 (5 bases). CDR3 length equals 13 residues. V was cut by 10 bases and J by 0 bases, with 11 bases left in between. Germline-derived CDR1 and CDR2 are ENHRY and SYGVKD.

The chain joins TRBV10-3 to TRBJ1-2; D gene unclear. V lost 4 bases and J 7 bases, leaving 10 bases between the germline ends. The CDR3 totals 12 residues. Per the germline V gene, CDR1 is ENHRY and CDR2 is SYGVKD. CDR3 bases: TGTGCCATCAGTGTTGGTGAGGGTGGCTACACCTTC. It yields the protein CAISVGEGGYTF.

The rearrangement links TRBV5-1 to TRBJ2-3; D is possibly TRBD1 (6 bases). Trimming shortened V by 3 bases and J by 2 bases, and 16 bases separated the two germline ends. The CDR3 loop spans 16 amino acids. CDR1 is SGHRS and CDR2 is YFSETQ in the germline V gene. CDR3 DNA sequence: TGCGCCAGCAGCTCGGCACAGGGAACCCTCACAGATACGCAGTATTTT. Protein: CASSSAQGTLTDTQYF.

The chain couples TRBV3-1 (or the pseudogene TRBV3-2) to TRBJ2-1; TRBD2 matches 12 bases. V dropped 2 bases and J dropped 4; count of bases not matched to a gene: 3. CDR3 length: 16 residues. Germline assignment: CDR1 LGHDT and CDR2 YNNKEL (reference sequence). The CDR3 loop reads CASSQLAGGEYNEQFF. The CDR3 bases are TGTGCCAGCAGCCAACTAGCGGGAGGGGAATACAATGAGCAGTTCTTC.

The gene calls are TRBV7-8 and TRBJ2-1; possible D gene TRBD2, 6 bases. The CDR3 has 17 residues. The ends were cut back, 4 bases at V and 8 bases at J, with 24 bases in the middle. Germline CDR1 and CDR2: SGHVS and FQNEAQ. The CDR3 DNA reads TGTGCCAGCAGCTACAAAAGACTAAGACTAGATTTGGATGAGCAGTTCTTC. This translates into CASSYKRLRLDLDEQFF.

The chain employs TRBV29-1 and TRBJ2-1, with 8 bases matching TRBD2. Trimming at V came to 6 bases and at J to 0 bases, leaving 4 bases not matched to a gene. This CDR3 is built from 14 residues. In germline, CDR1 is SQVTM, CDR2 ANQGSEA. The CDR3 nucleotides are TGCAGCGTCCCGGGACTAGTCTCCTACAATGAGCAGTTCTTC. Protein: CSVPGLVSYNEQFF.

The chain combines TRBV28 with TRBJ2-7; D perhaps matches TRBD1 (5 bases). Trimming removed 10 bases at V and 2 bases at J, with 15 bases between. This CDR3 is 13 amino acids long. The germline V gene has CDR1 MDHEN and CDR2 SYDVKM. CDR3 nucleotide sequence: TGTGCCAAAGAAGACCAGGGCGCCTACGAGCAGTACTTC. Amino acid sequence: CAKEDQGAYEQYF.

This chain connects TRBV27 to TRBJ1-4; no reliable D call. The CDR3 is 16 amino acids. Germline V gene sequence: CDR1 MNHEY, CDR2 SMNVEV (reference sequence). V lost 1 base and J lost 0, with 9 bases in between. CDR3 sequence (DNA): TGTGCCAGCAGTTTATTTCCCGGGGCAACTAATGAAAAACTGTTTTTT. Translated, it gives CASSLFPGATNEKLFF.

This chain connects TRBV5-1 to TRBJ2-7; D is uncertain. This CDR3 is 12 amino acids long. Germline CDR1 reads SGHRS; CDR2 reads YFSETQ. V was pared by 7 bases and J by 6 bases, with 14 bases between. The CDR3 spells CASRSPAGEQYF. CDR3 bases: TGCGCCAGCCGGAGCCCTGCTGGCGAGCAGTACTTC.

The rearrangement links TRBV4-2 to TRBJ1-5, with unresolved D. Germline lookup yields CDR1 LGHNA and CDR2 YNFKEQ. The CDR3 spans 15 residues. V was cut by 1 base and J by 2 bases, with 9 bases left in between. This CDR3 reads CASSQGAMGNQPQHF. The CDR3 coding sequence is TGTGCCAGCAGCCAAGGGGCAATGGGCAATCAGCCCCAGCATTTT.

There are many counts of this clone. The chain uses TRBV5-6 and TRBJ1-1, with 12 nucleotides matching TRBD1. The CDR3 contains 16 residues. With V trimmed by 5 bases and J by 6 bases, 11 bases remained unmatched. Germline values: CDR1 SGHDT, CDR2 YYEEEE. CDR3 DNA sequence: TGTGCCAGCAGATACCTACCGGGACAGGGGGCCCCTGAAGCTTTCTTT. Translating it yields CASRYLPGQGAPEAFF.

V usage is TRBV7-8 and J usage is TRBJ2-7, with 14 bases matching TRBD2. CDR1 is SGHVS and CDR2 is FQNEAQ in the germline V gene. This CDR3 has 15 amino acids. The ends lost 3 bases at V and 3 bases at J; junction bases unmatched: 1. The CDR3 nucleotides read TGTGCCAGCAGCTTGACTAGCGGGAGGGTCTACGAGCAGTACTTC. This translates into CASSLTSGRVYEQYF.

V and J are TRBV12-3 or TRBV12-4 and TRBJ1-5; the D gene is possibly TRBD1 (5 bases). Trimming pared 5 bases from V and 3 bases from J, leaving 8 bases between. The CDR3 consists of 13 residues. The CDR3 sequence: CASSQGFNQPQHF. The CDR3 region has the DNA TGTGCCAGCAGTCAGGGATTCAATCAGCCCCAGCATTTT.

The rearrangement links TRBV3-1 (or the pseudogene TRBV3-2) to TRBJ1-1, with no clear D. The germline V gene has CDR1 LGHDT and CDR2 YNNKEL (reference sequence). The CDR3 is made up of 12 amino acids. The V end was cut by 1 base, the J end by 8 bases, with 8 bases between. CDR3 nucleotides: TGTGCCAGCAGCCAAGCTGGGCCCGAAGCTTTCTTT. Residues: CASSQAGPEAFF.

The chain carries TRBV6-1 and TRBJ1-1, with no clear D. Per germline, CDR1 MNHNS and CDR2 SASEGT. Trimming removed 2 bases at V and 6 bases at J, with 13 bases between. This CDR3 has 14 residues. In DNA, the CDR3 is TGTGCCAGCAGTGAATTCGGGGTACTGCCTGAAGCTTTCTTT. This gives the protein CASSEFGVLPEAFF.

This clone has only one observation. The genes are TRBV6-5 and TRBJ2-5; 7 bases map to TRBD1. V lost 5 bases to trimming and J lost 4 bases; unmatched junction nucleotides: 7. Germline V gene sequence: CDR1 MNHEY, CDR2 SVGAGI. The CDR3 runs to 14 residues. The CDR3 DNA reads TGTGCCAGCAGTCCGGACAGGTCCGGAGAGACCCAGTACTTC. This codes for CASSPDRSGETQYF.

V usage is TRBV5-1 and J usage is TRBJ2-7; 12 nucleotides agree with TRBD2. The germline gives CDR1 SGHRS, CDR2 YFSETQ. The CDR3 loop spans 14 amino acids. The V and J ends lost 4 bases and 6 bases, in that order; junction bases with no gene match: 5. The DNA for the CDR3 is TGCGCCAGCAGCGACGGACTAGCGGGAAGCGAGCAGTACTTC. It codes for CASSDGLAGSEQYF.